The 27 T cell receptor beta chains below were found in one sample sequenced in a study of tumor-infiltrating lymphocytes in localized non-small cell lung cancer. The method was immunoSEQ multiplex PCR; TCRdb's version includes in-frame clones alone and lacks a portion of them. The sample consists of some 15,000 clones, about 45% of them appearing once. Specimen: lung tumor tissue. The origin of the receptors is a human donor with non-small cell lung cancer.

V usage is TRBV28 and J usage is TRBJ1-2, with D possibly matching TRBD1 (5 bases). Germline values: CDR1 MDHEN, CDR2 SYDVKM. Trimming took 6 bases from V and 2 from J, leaving 10 bases between them. CDR3 length: 13 amino acids. The CDR3 here is CASSGHPNYGYTF. The CDR3 DNA follows: TGTGCCAGCAGCGGACACCCGAACTATGGCTACACCTTC.

This clone showed up just a few times. One end of the junction is discordant with germline, which a read error may explain. The V gene is TRBV5-1, the J gene TRBJ2-7, with 8 bases matching TRBD1. Germline lookup yields CDR1 SGHRS and CDR2 YFSETQ. CDR3 length: 14 amino acids. DNA for the CDR3: TGCGCCAGCAGCTTTGGACAGGGCTCCGACGAGCAGTACTTC. This translates into CASSFGQGSDEQYF.

The rearrangement joins TRBV28 to TRBJ1-3; 8 nucleotides match TRBD1. With V trimmed by 6 bases and J by 6 bases, 4 bases remained unmatched. Germline CDR1 and CDR2: MDHEN and SYDVKM. The CDR3 has 13 residues. This CDR3 reads CASRVRGPNTIYF. In DNA form, the CDR3 reads TGTGCCAGCAGGGTCAGGGGGCCAAACACCATATATTTT.

This clone was observed at least ten times. The chain uses TRBV7-2 and TRBJ1-1; TRBD1 matches 8 bases. The V gene's germline CDR1 is SGHTA and CDR2 FQGNSA. The junction had 5 bases not matched to a gene; V was cut back by 5 bases and J by 0 bases. This CDR3 region has 15 residues. CDR3 sequence reads: CASSGQGNMNTEAFF. CDR3 sequence (DNA): TGTGCCAGCAGCGGACAGGGAAACATGAACACTGAAGCTTTCTTT.

V is TRBV28 and J is TRBJ2-7; TRBD1 is a possible D gene (5 bases). The ends were cut back, 6 bases at V and 2 bases at J, with 8 bases in the middle. Germline lookup yields CDR1 MDHEN and CDR2 SYDVKM. CDR3 length: 12 amino acids. CDR3 sequence (DNA): TGTGCCAGCAGCCTGGACACCTACGAGCAGTACTTC. The encoded protein is CASSLDTYEQYF.

CDR3 in DNA: TGCGCCAGCAGCCAAGACAGTAGGGCGGCGAACACCGGGGAGCTGTTTTTT. This sequence encodes CASSQDSRAANTGELFF. J is TRBJ2-2 and V is TRBV4-1; D is unresolved. The CDR3 sequence is 17 residues long. Deletions cut 0 bases from V and 0 bases from J, with 11 bases between. The germline gives CDR1 MGHRA, CDR2 YSYEKL.

The chain links TRBV13 to TRBJ2-7; D ambiguous. Looked up from germline, CDR1 is PRHDT and CDR2 is FYEKMQ (reference sequence). The CDR3 consists of 12 residues. The germline V and J ends were trimmed by 5 bases and 0 bases, with 5 bases remaining between them. The DNA of the CDR3 is TGTGCCAGCAGCCAAGTCTCCTACGAGCAGTACTTC. Protein sequence: CASSQVSYEQYF.

V is TRBV29-1 and J is TRBJ1-5, with TRBD1 identical over 7 bases. This CDR3 contains 14 residues. Germline values: CDR1 SQVTM, CDR2 ANQGSEA. The trim removed 7 bases at V and 6 bases at J, leaving 12 bases unmatched. The DNA for the CDR3 is TGCAGCGCCGGAGACAGGGATGGAGTTCAGCCCCAGCATTTT. The encoded protein is CSAGDRDGVQPQHF.

This clone was seen a handful of times. The rearrangement uses TRBV7-2 and TRBJ1-6; 8 nucleotides line up with TRBD1. V lost 5 bases, J lost 7 bases, and 7 bases stayed unmatched. The CDR3 covers 15 residues. CDR1 and CDR2 (germline): SGHTA, FQGNSA. Here the CDR3 reads CASSDIWTGNSPLHF. CDR3 DNA sequence: TGTGCCAGCAGCGATATATGGACAGGGAATTCACCCCTCCACTTT.

The V and J genes are TRBV7-8 and TRBJ2-2; 9 bases line up with TRBD1. Germline loops: CDR1 SGHVS, CDR2 FQNEAQ. The CDR3 extends over 18 amino acids. V gave up 1 base and J gave up 4 bases; unmatched junction bases: 10. The CDR3 bases are TGTGCCAGCAGCTTAGGGGACAGGGATTATGGAGGCACCGGGGAGCTGTTTTTT. Amino acid sequence: CASSLGDRDYGGTGELFF.

J is TRBJ1-1 and V is TRBV6-1; D is uncertain. Trimming stripped 4 bases from V and 10 bases from J, with 13 bases between. Germline V gene data show CDR1 as MNHNS and CDR2 as SASEGT. The CDR3 is 12 residues long. CDR3 coding DNA: TGTGCCAGCAGTGCTAGAGGGAAGCGAGCTTTCTTT. It codes for CASSARGKRAFF.

This clone was observed many times. V gene TRBV4-2 combines with J gene TRBJ1-6; D may be TRBD1 (5 bases). V lost 0 bases and J 9 bases, leaving 15 bases between the germline ends. The length of the CDR3 is 16 residues. Germline CDR1 LGHNA, CDR2 YNFKEQ. CDR3 DNA: TGTGCCAGCAGCCAAGACGAGGGACGGGTTGGTTCACCCCTCCACTTT. Amino acids: CASSQDEGRVGSPLHF.

The V gene is TRBV30, the J gene TRBJ1-5; the match to TRBD1 covers 8 bases. The ends lost 5 bases at V and 10 bases at J; junction bases unmatched: 13. The CDR3 is 14 residues long. CDR1 is GTSNPN and CDR2 is SVGIG in the germline V gene (reference sequence). The chain's CDR3 is CAWELTGGRSPQHF. The CDR3 DNA reads as TGTGCCTGGGAATTAACAGGGGGACGCAGTCCCCAGCATTTT.

J is TRBJ1-4 and V is TRBV14; possible D gene TRBD1, 5 bases. The germline V gene encodes CDR1 SGHDN and CDR2 FVKESK. This CDR3 is built from 14 residues. V lost 5 bases to trimming and J lost 7 bases, with 14 bases between them. This CDR3 reads CASSSWQGGEKLFF. The CDR3 nucleotides read TGTGCCAGCAGCTCCTGGCAGGGCGGTGAAAAACTGTTTTTT.

This clone was recorded a few times. The J gene is TRBJ2-5, the V gene TRBV7-9; 8 nucleotides line up with TRBD2. J gave up 2 bases and V 7 bases, and 9 bases lay outside the gene matches. The CDR3 length is 15 residues. The germline V gene encodes CDR1 SEHNR and CDR2 FQNEAQ (reference sequence). DNA of the CDR3: TGTGCCAGCAACATTAGGGGACTAGAACAAGAGACCCAGTACTTC. Amino acids: CASNIRGLEQETQYF. The entire variable domain, with the rest obtained from reference TRBV7-9 and TRBJ2-5, is as follows: DTGVSQNPRHKITKRGQNVTFRCDPISEHNRLYWYRQTLGQGPEFLTYFQNEAQLEKSRLLSDRFSAERPKGSFSTLEIQRTEQGDSAMYLCASNIRGLEQETQYFGPGTRLLVL.

This clone is medium-sized. The rearrangement joins TRBV7-8 to TRBJ2-7, with 8 bases that match TRBD1. J lost 7 bases, V lost 5 bases, and 10 bases had no gene match. CDR1 and CDR2 (germline): SGHVS, FQNEAQ. The length of the CDR3 is 14 residues. The CDR3 DNA reads as TGTGCCAGCAGCCCGAGGGCCGACAGGGGAGAGCAGTACTTC. Its protein product is CASSPRADRGEQYF. Drawing the rest from reference TRBV7-8 and TRBJ2-7, the complete variable domain is GAGVSQSPRYKVAKRGQDVALRCDPISGHVSLFWYQQALGQGPEFLTYFQNEAQLDKSGLPSDRFFAERPEGSVSTLKIQRTQQEDSAVYLCASSPRADRGEQYFGPGTRLTVT.

The chain recombines TRBV6-9 with TRBJ2-2, with 7 bases aligning to TRBD2. The CDR3 is 15 amino acids. V dropped 6 bases and J dropped 2; count of bases not matched to a gene: 6. The germline V gene has CDR1 MNHGY and CDR2 SVAAGI. The CDR3 nucleotides are TGTGCCAGCAGCTATCAGCGGGGAAACACCGGGGAGCTGTTTTTT. This sequence encodes CASSYQRGNTGELFF.

This clone was detected only a few times. The V call is TRBV5-4, the J call TRBJ2-6; D is unresolved. This CDR3 contains 16 residues. Trimming left V 4 bases short and J 0 bases short, with 11 bases between. The germline V gene encodes CDR1 SGHNT and CDR2 YYREEE (reference sequence). The CDR3 nucleotides are TGTGCCAGCAGCCCTGGGTGGGCCTCTGGGGCCAACGTCCTGACTTTC. The encoded protein is CASSPGWASGANVLTF.

This clone was observed a few times. V is TRBV11-2 and J is TRBJ1-5; D remains unclear. The germline V and J ends were trimmed by 1 base and 5 bases, with 6 bases remaining between them. The CDR3 is made up of 13 amino acids. Germline CDR1 reads SGHAT; CDR2 reads FQNNGV. CDR3 region: CASSLGPYQPQHF. The DNA of the CDR3 is TGTGCCAGCAGCTTAGGCCCTTATCAGCCCCAGCATTTT.

J is TRBJ2-3 and V is TRBV6-5; TRBD1 matches 9 bases. Per the germline V gene, CDR1 is MNHEY and CDR2 is SVGAGI. This CDR3 contains 14 residues. V gave up 8 bases and J gave up 5 bases; unmatched junction bases: 8. The CDR3 nucleotides are TGTGCCAGCTGTAGGACAGGGGAAGGAGATACGCAGTATTTT. It codes for CASCRTGEGDTQYF.

J is TRBJ2-5 and V is TRBV19; 8 bases are a match to TRBD1. The CDR3 runs 15 residues. Germline-derived CDR1 and CDR2 are LNHDA and SQIVND (reference sequence). V gave up 5 bases and J gave up 0 bases; unmatched junction bases: 5. Here the CDR3 DNA reads TGTGCCAGTAGTCCCCGGACAGGGAACCAAGAGACCCAGTACTTC. Translating it yields CASSPRTGNQETQYF.

A single count supports this clone. The chain is built from TRBV11-2 and TRBJ1-2; no clear D gene. Germline CDR1 and CDR2: SGHAT and FQNNGV. The CDR3 loop spans 13 amino acids. V shed 5 bases and J shed 4 bases, with 11 bases lying between them. The chain's CDR3 is CASSPSSGYGYTF. The CDR3 nucleotides read TGTGCCAGCAGCCCTAGCTCGGGCTATGGCTACACCTTC. Together with reference TRBV11-2 and TRBJ1-2, the CDR3 gives the full variable domain: EAGVAQSPRYKIIEKRQSVAFWCNPISGHATLYWYQQILGQGPKLLIQFQNNGVVDDSQLPKDRFSAERLKGVDSTLKIQPAKLEDSAVYLCASSPSSGYGYTFGSGTRLTVV.

This chain uses TRBV7-6 with TRBJ1-2; D call uncertain. Trimming shortened V by 0 bases and J by 4 bases, and 9 bases separated the two germline ends. Per germline, CDR1 SGHVS and CDR2 FNYEAQ. This CDR3 is built from 14 residues. The DNA of the CDR3 is TGTGCCAGCAGCTTAGCCCCGGATCTCTATGGCTACACCTTC. This sequence encodes CASSLAPDLYGYTF.

The gene calls are TRBV28 and TRBJ2-5; D unclear. Trimming stripped 3 bases from V and 7 bases from J, with 15 bases between. The CDR3 loop spans 14 amino acids. Looked up from germline, CDR1 is MDHEN and CDR2 is SYDVKM. CDR3 sequence: CASSLYQQVGTQYF. The CDR3 region has the DNA TGTGCCAGCAGTTTGTACCAACAAGTGGGGACCCAGTACTTC.

This clone was seen only a few times. This chain uses TRBV6-5 with TRBJ1-1, with 10 bases aligning to TRBD1. The CDR3 sequence is 15 residues long. Germline V gene sequence: CDR1 MNHEY, CDR2 SVGAGI. The ends lost 5 bases at V and 3 bases at J; junction bases unmatched: 6. The CDR3 DNA is TGTGCCAGCAGTCATGACAGGGGGCGGGACACTGAAGCTTTCTTT. It translates to CASSHDRGRDTEAFF.

A note on this clone: A junction end diverges from the germline sequence, so it may reflect a read error. This chain connects TRBV27 to TRBJ2-3; 7 bases match TRBD2. The germline CDR1 and CDR2 sequences are MNHEY and SMNVEV (reference sequence). CDR3 length equals 15 residues. CDR3 amino acids: CVSSLSAGSTDTQYF. CDR3 sequence (DNA): TGTGTCAGCAGTTTATCAGCGGGAAGCACAGATACGCAGTATTTT.

To note about this clone: This same CDR3 is encoded by further DNA sequences in the sample. The J gene is TRBJ1-3, the V gene TRBV6-5; D may be TRBD1 (5 bases). The V gene lost 2 bases and the J gene lost 0 bases, with 8 bases spanning the gap. Looked up from germline, CDR1 is MNHEY and CDR2 is SVGAGI. This CDR3 spans 15 amino acids. As DNA, the CDR3 is TGTGCCAGCAGTTACGGGGCCCTCTCTGGAAACACCATATATTTT. It yields the protein CASSYGALSGNTIYF.